This TCR beta chain emerged from a study of CD8 T cells in ankylosing spondylitis. Notes on the study in general: Characteristic of ankylosing spondylitis blood, it appeared, was a TCR beta motif comprising fewer than 10 highly homologous variants. Disease-associated clones were CD8+ and fairly uncommon in peripheral blood.

This CDR3 has 15 residues. V lost 4 bases to trimming and J lost 7 bases, with 14 bases between them. Germline CDR1 MGHRA, CDR2 YSYEKL. TCRdb recomputed calls from the 5' RACE reads with MiXCR, one row per CDR3 protein. The sample yields 450,000 or so distinct CDR3 sequences, 25% to 30% seen once. This clonotype was detected a few times. Its antigen is not identified. The V call is TRBV4-1, the J call TRBJ1-6, with D unresolved. Sequences were obtained from blood, either unsorted or a sorted T cell fraction (not recorded which). This TCR was sampled from a male donor with ankylosing spondylitis. The CDR3 loop is CASSLRSSGNSPLHF. In DNA form, the CDR3 reads TGCGCCAGCAGCCTTCGAAGCAGCGGCAATTCACCCCTCCACTTT.